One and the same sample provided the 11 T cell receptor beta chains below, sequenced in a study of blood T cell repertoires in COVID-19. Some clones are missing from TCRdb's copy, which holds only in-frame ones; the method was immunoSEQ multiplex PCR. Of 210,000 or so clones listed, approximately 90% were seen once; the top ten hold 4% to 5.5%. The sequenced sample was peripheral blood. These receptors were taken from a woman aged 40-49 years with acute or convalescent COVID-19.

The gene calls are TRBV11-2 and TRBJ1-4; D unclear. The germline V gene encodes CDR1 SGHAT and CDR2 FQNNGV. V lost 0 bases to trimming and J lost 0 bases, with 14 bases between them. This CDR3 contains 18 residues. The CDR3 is CASSLEFGLRATNEKLFF. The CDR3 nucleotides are TGTGCCAGCAGCTTAGAGTTCGGACTCAGAGCAACTAATGAAAAACTGTTTTTT.

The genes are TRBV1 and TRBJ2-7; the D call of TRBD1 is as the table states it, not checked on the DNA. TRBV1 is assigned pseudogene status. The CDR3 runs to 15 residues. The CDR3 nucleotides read TGCACCAGCAGCCACCGGGACACCATATCCTACGAGCAGTACGTC. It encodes CTSSHRDTISYEQYV.

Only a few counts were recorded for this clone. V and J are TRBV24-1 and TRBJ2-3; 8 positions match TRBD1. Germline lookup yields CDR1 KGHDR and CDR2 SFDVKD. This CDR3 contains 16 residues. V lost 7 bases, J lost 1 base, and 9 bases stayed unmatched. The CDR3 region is CATSPRGRGGTDTQYF. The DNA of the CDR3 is TGTGCCACCAGCCCCAGGGGGCGCGGGGGCACAGATACGCAGTATTTT.

This CDR3 reads CASKGGSNQPQHF. CDR3 nucleotides: TGTGCCAGCAAGGGCGGGAGCAATCAGCCCCAGCATTTT. This chain connects TRBV2 to TRBJ1-5; no clear D. The CDR3 runs 13 residues. Trimming took off 7 bases at V and 1 base at J, with 8 bases between the two ends. The germline V gene encodes CDR1 SNHLY and CDR2 FYNNEI.

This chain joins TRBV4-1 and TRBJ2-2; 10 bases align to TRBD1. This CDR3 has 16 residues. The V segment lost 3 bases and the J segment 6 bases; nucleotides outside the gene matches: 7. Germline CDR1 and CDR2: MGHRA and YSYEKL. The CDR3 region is CASSQIDRGLAGELFF. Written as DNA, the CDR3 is TGCGCCAGCAGCCAGATTGACAGGGGGCTGGCCGGGGAGCTGTTTTTT.

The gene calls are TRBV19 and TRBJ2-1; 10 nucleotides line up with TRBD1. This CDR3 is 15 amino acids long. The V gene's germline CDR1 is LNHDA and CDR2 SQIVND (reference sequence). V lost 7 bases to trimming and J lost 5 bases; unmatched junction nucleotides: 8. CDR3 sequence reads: CASTITGTGDNEQFF. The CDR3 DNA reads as TGTGCCAGTACCATAACCGGGACAGGGGACAATGAGCAGTTCTTC.

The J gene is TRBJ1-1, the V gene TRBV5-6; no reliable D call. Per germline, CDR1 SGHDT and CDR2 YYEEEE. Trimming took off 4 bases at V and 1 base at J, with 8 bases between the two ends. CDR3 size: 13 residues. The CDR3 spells CASSVDTNTEAFF. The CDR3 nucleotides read TGTGCCAGCAGCGTAGACACGAACACTGAAGCTTTCTTT.

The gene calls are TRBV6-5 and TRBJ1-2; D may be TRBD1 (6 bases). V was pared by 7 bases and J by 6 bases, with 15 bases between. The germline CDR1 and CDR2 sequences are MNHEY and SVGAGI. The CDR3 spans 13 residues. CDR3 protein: CASTPGGGHGYTF. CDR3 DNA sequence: TGTGCCAGCACCCCCGGGGGGGGCCATGGCTACACCTTC.

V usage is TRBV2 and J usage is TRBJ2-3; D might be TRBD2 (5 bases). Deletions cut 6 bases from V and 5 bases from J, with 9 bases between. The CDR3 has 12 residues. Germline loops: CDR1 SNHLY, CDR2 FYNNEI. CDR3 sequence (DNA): TGTGCCAGCAGGGGAGTGAAAGATACGCAGTATTTT. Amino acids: CASRGVKDTQYF.

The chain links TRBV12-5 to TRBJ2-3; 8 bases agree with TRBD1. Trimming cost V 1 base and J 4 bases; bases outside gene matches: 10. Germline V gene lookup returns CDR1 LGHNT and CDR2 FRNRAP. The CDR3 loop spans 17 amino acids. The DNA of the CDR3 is TGTGCTAGTGGTTTGGCCCAAACAGGGGGAGACTCAGATACGCAGTATTTT. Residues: CASGLAQTGGDSDTQYF.

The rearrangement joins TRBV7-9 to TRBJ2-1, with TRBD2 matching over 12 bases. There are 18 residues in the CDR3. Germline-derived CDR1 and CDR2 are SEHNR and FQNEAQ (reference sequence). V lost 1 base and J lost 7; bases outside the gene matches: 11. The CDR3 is CASSLGALAGGRRNEQFF. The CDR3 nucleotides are TGTGCCAGCAGCTTAGGCGCACTAGCGGGGGGCCGTCGGAATGAGCAGTTCTTC.